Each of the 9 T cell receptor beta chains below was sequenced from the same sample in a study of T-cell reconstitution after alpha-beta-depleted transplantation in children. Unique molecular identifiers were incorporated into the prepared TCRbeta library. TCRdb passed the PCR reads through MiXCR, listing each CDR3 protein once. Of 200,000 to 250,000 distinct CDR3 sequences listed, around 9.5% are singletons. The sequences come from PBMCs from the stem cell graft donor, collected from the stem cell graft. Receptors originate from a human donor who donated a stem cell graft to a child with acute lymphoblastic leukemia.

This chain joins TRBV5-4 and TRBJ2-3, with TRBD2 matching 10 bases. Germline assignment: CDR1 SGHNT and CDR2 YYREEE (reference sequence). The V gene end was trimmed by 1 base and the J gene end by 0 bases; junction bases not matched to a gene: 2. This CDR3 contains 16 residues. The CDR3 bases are TGTGCCAGCAGCTTGACTAGCGGGGCTAGCACAGATACGCAGTATTTT. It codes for CASSLTSGASTDTQYF. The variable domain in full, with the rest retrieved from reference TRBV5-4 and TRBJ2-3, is ETGVTQSPTHLIKTRGQQVTLRCSSQSGHNTVSWYQQALGQGPQFIFQYYREEENGRGNFPPRFSGLQFPNYSSELNVNALELDDSALYLCASSLTSGASTDTQYFGPGTRLTVL.

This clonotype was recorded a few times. The CDR3 DNA reads TGTGCCAGCAGCGTATTCATGGATGGGACTGAAGCTTTCTTT. Translation: CASSVFMDGTEAFF. This chain links TRBV7-9 with TRBJ1-1; no clear D. CDR3 length equals 14 residues. V shed 5 bases and J shed 5 bases, with 15 bases lying between them. Germline V CDR1 and CDR2: SEHNR, FQNEAQ (reference sequence).

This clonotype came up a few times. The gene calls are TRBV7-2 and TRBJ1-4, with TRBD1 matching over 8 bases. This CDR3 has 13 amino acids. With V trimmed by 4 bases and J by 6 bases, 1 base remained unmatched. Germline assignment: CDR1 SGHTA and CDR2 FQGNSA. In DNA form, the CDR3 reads TGTGCCAGCAGCTCCAGGGGGCATGAAAAACTGTTTTTT. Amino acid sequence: CASSSRGHEKLFF.

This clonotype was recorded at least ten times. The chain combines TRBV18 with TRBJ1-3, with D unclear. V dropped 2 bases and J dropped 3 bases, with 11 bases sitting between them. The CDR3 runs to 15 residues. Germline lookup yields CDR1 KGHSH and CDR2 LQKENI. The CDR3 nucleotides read TGTGCCAGCTCACCAGGGCCGGGAGGTGGAAACACCATATATTTT. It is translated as CASSPGPGGGNTIYF.

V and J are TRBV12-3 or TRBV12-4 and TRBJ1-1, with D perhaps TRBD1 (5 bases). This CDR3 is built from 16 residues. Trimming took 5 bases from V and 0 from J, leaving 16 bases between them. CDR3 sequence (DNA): TGTGCCAGCAGTCCAGGAGACAGCCTAATGAACACTGAAGCTTTCTTT. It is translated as CASSPGDSLMNTEAFF.

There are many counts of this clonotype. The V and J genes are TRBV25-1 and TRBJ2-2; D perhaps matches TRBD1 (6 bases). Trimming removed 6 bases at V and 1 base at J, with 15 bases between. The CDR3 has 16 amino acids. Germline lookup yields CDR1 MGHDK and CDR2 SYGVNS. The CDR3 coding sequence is TGTGCCAGCAGCGGACTCAGGGGATTGAACACCGGGGAGCTGTTTTTT. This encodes CASSGLRGLNTGELFF.

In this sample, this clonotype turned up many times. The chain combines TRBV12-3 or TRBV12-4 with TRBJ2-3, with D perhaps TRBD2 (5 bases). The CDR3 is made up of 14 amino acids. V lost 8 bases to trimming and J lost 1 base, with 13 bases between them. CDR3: CASARGDGTDTQYF. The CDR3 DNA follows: TGTGCCAGCGCTCGGGGTGATGGCACAGATACGCAGTATTTT.

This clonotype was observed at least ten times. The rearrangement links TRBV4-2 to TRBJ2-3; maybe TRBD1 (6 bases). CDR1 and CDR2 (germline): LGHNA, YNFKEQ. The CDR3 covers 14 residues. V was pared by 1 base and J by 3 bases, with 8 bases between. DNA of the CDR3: TGTGCCAGCAGCCAAGGACAGGTGACAGATACGCAGTATTTT. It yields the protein CASSQGQVTDTQYF.

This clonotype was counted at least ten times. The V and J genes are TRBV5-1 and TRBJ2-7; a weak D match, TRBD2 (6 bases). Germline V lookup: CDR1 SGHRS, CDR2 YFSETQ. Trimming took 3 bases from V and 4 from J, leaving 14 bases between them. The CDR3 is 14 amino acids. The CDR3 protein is CASSSGSTHYEQYF. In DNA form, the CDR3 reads TGCGCCAGCAGCTCCGGGAGTACACATTACGAGCAGTACTTC.